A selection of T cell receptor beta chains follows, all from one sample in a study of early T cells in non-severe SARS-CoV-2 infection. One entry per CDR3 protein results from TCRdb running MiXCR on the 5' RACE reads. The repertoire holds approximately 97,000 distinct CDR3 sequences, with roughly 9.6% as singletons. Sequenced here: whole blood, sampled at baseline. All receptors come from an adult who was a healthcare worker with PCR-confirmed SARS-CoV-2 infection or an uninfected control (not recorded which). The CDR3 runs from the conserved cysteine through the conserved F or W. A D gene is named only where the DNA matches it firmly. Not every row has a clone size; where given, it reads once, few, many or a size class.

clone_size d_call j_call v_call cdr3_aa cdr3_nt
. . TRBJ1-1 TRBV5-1 CASAPSRGNSMNTEAFF TGCGCCAGCGCCCCCTCTAGAGGAAATTCCATGAACACTGAAGCTTTCTTT
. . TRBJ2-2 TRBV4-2 CASSLLRTVRSNTGELFF TGTGCCAGCAGCCTCCTGCGGACAGTGAGATCGAACACCGGGGAGCTGTTTTTT
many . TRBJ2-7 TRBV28 CASRGGPSPYEQYF TGTGCCAGCAGGGGGGGGCCATCCCCCTACGAGCAGTACTTC
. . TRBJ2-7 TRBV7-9 CASSPILAGRLEQYF TGTGCCAGCAGCCCCATTTTAGCAGGCCGCCTGGAGCAGTACTTC
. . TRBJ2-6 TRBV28 CASSWTGANVLTF TGTGCCAGCAGTTGGACTGGGGCCAACGTCCTGACTTTC
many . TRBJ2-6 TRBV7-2 CASSPHTIISSGANVLTF TGTGCCAGCAGCCCCCACACGATTATCAGCTCTGGGGCCAACGTCCTGACTTTC
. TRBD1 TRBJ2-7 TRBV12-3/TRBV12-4 CASSSGQGDYEQYF TGTGCCAGCAGCTCTGGACAGGGAGACTACGAGCAGTACTTC
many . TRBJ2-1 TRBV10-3 CAISEGRGANEQFF TGTGCCATCAGTGAAGGGAGGGGGGCGAATGAGCAGTTCTTC
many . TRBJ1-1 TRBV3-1 CASSQGIDPEAFF TGTGCCAGCAGCCAGGGAATAGATCCTGAAGCTTTCTTT
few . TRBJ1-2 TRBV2 CASRNGPQGSYGYTF TGTGCCAGCAGGAACGGACCGCAGGGGAGCTATGGCTACACCTTC
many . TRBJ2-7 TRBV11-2 CASSHGVAYEQYF TGTGCCAGCAGCCATGGAGTGGCCTACGAGCAGTACTTC
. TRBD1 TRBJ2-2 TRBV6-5 CASSWDRNTGELFF TGTGCCAGCAGTTGGGACAGAAACACCGGGGAGCTGTTTTTT
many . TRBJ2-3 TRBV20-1 CSARERLGVAEEPQYF TGCAGTGCTAGAGAGAGACTGGGGGTAGCAGAGGAACCGCAGTATTTT
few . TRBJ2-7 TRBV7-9 CASSLSGTEQYF TGTGCCAGCAGCTTAAGTGGGACAGAGCAGTACTTC
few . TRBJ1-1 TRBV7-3 CASSPRGGEASEAFF TGTGCCAGCAGCCCCCGGGGGGGCGAAGCTTCTGAAGCTTTCTTT
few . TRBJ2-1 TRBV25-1 CASSEQDYNEQFF TGTGCCAGCAGTGAACAGGATTACAATGAGCAGTTCTTC
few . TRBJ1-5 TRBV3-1 CASSSANQPQHF TGTGCCAGCAGCTCGGCCAATCAGCCCCAGCATTTT
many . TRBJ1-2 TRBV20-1 CSARDGANYGYTF TGCAGTGCTAGAGATGGAGCTAACTATGGCTACACCTTC
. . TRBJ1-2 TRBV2 CASSVDYGYTF TGTGCCAGCAGTGTAGACTATGGCTACACCTTC
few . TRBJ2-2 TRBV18 CASSPRMNGELFF TGTGCCAGCTCACCTAGAATGAACGGGGAGCTGTTTTTT
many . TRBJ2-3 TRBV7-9 CASSLTGNFGTDTQYF TGTGCCAGCAGCTTAACAGGGAACTTTGGCACAGATACGCAGTATTTT
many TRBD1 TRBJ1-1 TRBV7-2 CASSLVEGAPGGAFF TGTGCCAGCAGCTTAGTGGAGGGGGCGCCGGGAGGAGCTTTCTTT
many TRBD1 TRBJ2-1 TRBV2 CASSRQGNEQFF TGTGCCAGCTCGCGACAGGGAAATGAGCAGTTCTTC
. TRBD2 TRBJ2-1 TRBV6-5 CASGPGLANTDSYNEQFF TGTGCCAGCGGGCCGGGACTAGCGAATACCGACTCCTACAATGAGCAGTTCTTC
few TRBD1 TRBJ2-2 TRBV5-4 CASRRDRGRDTGELFF TGTGCCAGCAGGCGTGACAGGGGGCGCGACACCGGGGAGCTGTTTTTT
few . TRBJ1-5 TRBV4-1 CASSLINSNQPQHF TGCGCCAGCAGCCTCATTAATAGCAATCAGCCCCAGCATTTT
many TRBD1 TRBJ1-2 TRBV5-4 CASSFGTDLNYGYTF TGTGCCAGCAGCTTCGGGACAGACCTTAACTATGGCTACACCTTC
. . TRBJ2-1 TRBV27 CASNDPNNEQFF TGTGCCAGCAACGACCCAAACAATGAGCAGTTCTTC
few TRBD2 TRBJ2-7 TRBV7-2 CASSLDLGLAGYEQYF TGTGCCAGCAGCTTGGATCTGGGACTAGCGGGATACGAGCAGTACTTC
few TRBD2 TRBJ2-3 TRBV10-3 CAISSSTSGNTDTQYF TGTGCCATCAGTTCTTCTACTAGCGGGAACACAGATACGCAGTATTTT
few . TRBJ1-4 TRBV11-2 CASSGEKATNEKLFF TGTGCCAGCAGTGGGGAAAAGGCAACTAATGAAAAACTGTTTTTT
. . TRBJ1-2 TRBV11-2 CASSPTGGASRNYGYTF TGTGCCAGCAGCCCCACAGGCGGGGCATCACGAAACTATGGCTACACCTTC
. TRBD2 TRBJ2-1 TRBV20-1 CSAIPTPGLAGGGSYNEQFF TGCAGTGCTATCCCAACCCCGGGACTAGCGGGAGGGGGCTCCTACAATGAGCAGTTCTTC
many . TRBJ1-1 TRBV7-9 CASSLARRGDAEAFF TGTGCCAGCAGCTTAGCGCGGAGGGGGGACGCTGAAGCTTTCTTT
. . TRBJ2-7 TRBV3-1 CASSQDLNGEQYF TGTGCCAGCAGCCAAGATCTCAATGGCGAGCAGTACTTC
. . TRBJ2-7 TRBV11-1 CASSLRGNHAEQYF TGTGCCAGCAGCCTCCGGGGGAACCACGCCGAGCAGTACTTC
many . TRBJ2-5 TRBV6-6 CASSRTSETQYF TGTGCCAGCAGTCGGACGTCTGAGACCCAGTACTTC
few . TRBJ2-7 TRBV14 CASSQGLGNSYEQYF TGTGCCAGCAGCCAAGGGCTAGGGAACAGCTACGAGCAGTACTTC
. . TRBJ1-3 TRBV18 CASSPGRGSGNTIYF TGTGCCAGCTCACCAGGACGGGGCTCTGGAAACACCATATATTTT
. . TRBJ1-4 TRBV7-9 CASSLEGSEKLFF TGTGCCAGCAGCTTAGAGGGCTCGGAAAAACTGTTTTTT
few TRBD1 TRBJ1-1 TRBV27 CASSQRLTGSGTEAFF TGTGCCAGCAGCCAGCGCCTGACAGGGTCGGGCACTGAAGCTTTCTTT